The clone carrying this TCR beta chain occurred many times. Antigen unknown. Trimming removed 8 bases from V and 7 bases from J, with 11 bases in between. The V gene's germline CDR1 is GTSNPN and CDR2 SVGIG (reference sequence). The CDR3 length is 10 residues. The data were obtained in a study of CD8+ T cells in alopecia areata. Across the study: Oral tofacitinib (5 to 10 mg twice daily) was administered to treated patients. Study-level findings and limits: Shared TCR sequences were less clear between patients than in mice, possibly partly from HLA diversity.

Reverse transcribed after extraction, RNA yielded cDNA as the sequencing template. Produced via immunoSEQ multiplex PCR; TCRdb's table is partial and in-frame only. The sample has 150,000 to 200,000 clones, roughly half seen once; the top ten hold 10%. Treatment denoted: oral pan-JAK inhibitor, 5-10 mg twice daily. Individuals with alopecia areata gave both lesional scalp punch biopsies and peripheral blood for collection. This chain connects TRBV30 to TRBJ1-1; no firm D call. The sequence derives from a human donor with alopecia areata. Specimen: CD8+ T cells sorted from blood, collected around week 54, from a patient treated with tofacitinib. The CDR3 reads CAARVIEAFF. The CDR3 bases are TGTGCCGCTAGGGTCATTGAAGCTTTCTTT. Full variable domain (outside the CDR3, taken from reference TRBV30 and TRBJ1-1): SQTIHQWPATLVQPVGSPLSLECTVEGTSNPNLYWYRQAAGRGLQLLFYSVGIGQISSEVPQNLSASRPQDRQFILSSKKLLLSDSGFYLCAARVIEAFFGQGTRLTVV.